The rows below give T cell receptor beta chains drawn from one sample of a study of control samples from healthy donors and cancer patients. Clones were sequenced by immunoSEQ multiplex PCR, and TCRdb holds only the in-frame ones, with some missing. The table records about 160,000 clones, over 90% of them present only once. Sequenced input: blood. The source of these receptors is a woman in her 30s in good health. The CDR3 runs from the conserved cysteine through the conserved F or W. The order of the fields is D gene, V gene, clone size, J gene, CDR3 DNA, CDR3 protein. A D gene is named only where the DNA matches it firmly. Part of the rows lack a size; the others show once, few, many or a class for expanded clones.

d_call: TRBD1; v_call: TRBV18; clone_size: NA; j_call: TRBJ2-4; cdr3_nt: TGTGCCAGCTCACCTTTCGGACTGGGACAGGGTATTTTGGGCCAAAACATTCAGTACTTC; cdr3_aa: CASSPFGLGQGILGQNIQYF
d_call: NA; v_call: TRBV2; clone_size: NA; j_call: TRBJ2-1; cdr3_nt: TGTGCCAGCGCTTGGGCGGGCATTGAGCAGTTCTTC; cdr3_aa: CASAWAGIEQFF
d_call: NA; v_call: TRBV25-1; clone_size: NA; j_call: TRBJ1-5; cdr3_nt: TGTGCCAGCAGTGGGTACGGGGACCATCAGCCCCAGCATTTT; cdr3_aa: CASSGYGDHQPQHF
d_call: NA; v_call: TRBV2; clone_size: NA; j_call: TRBJ1-2; cdr3_nt: TGTGCCGCAAACGCATTTGGCTACACCTTC; cdr3_aa: CAANAFGYTF
d_call: TRBD1; v_call: TRBV6-1; clone_size: NA; j_call: TRBJ1-2; cdr3_nt: TGTGCCAGCAGTGCCCCGGACAGGGGATCGTCCGTTGGCTACACCTTC; cdr3_aa: CASSAPDRGSSVGYTF
d_call: TRBD2; v_call: TRBV6-5; clone_size: NA; j_call: TRBJ2-4; cdr3_nt: TGTGCCAGCTGCCCGACTAGCGCCCGTCCAAACATTCAGTACTTC; cdr3_aa: CASCPTSARPNIQYF
d_call: NA; v_call: TRBV28; clone_size: once; j_call: TRBJ1-4; cdr3_nt: TGTGCCAGCAGTTTACCGGGAGGCCTGGGGGAAAAACTGTTTTTT; cdr3_aa: CASSLPGGLGEKLFF
d_call: TRBD1; v_call: TRBV6-5; clone_size: NA; j_call: TRBJ2-1; cdr3_nt: TGTGCCAGCACCGGGACAGGGGCCTACAATGAGCAGTTCTTC; cdr3_aa: CASTGTGAYNEQFF
d_call: TRBD2; v_call: TRBV30; clone_size: NA; j_call: TRBJ2-3; cdr3_nt: TGTGCCTGGAGTGTTAGTCTAGCGGGAGGTTATACAGATACGCAGTATTTT; cdr3_aa: CAWSVSLAGGYTDTQYF
d_call: NA; v_call: TRBV5-1; clone_size: NA; j_call: TRBJ2-5; cdr3_nt: TGCGCCAGCAGCTTGTTAGGGAGGGAGACCCAGTACTTC; cdr3_aa: CASSLLGRETQYF
d_call: TRBD1; v_call: TRBV5-1; clone_size: NA; j_call: TRBJ2-5; cdr3_nt: TGCGCCAGCAGCTTGGGGGACAGGTGGGAAGAGACCCAGTACTTC; cdr3_aa: CASSLGDRWEETQYF
d_call: TRBD1; v_call: TRBV7-3; clone_size: NA; j_call: TRBJ1-1; cdr3_nt: TGTGCCAGCAGCTACGGGACAGGGGGGAACACTGAAGCTTTCTTT; cdr3_aa: CASSYGTGGNTEAFF
d_call: NA; v_call: TRBV19; clone_size: few; j_call: TRBJ1-1; cdr3_nt: TGTGCCAGTAGTATTCGGGGAGGAACTGAAGCTTTCTTT; cdr3_aa: CASSIRGGTEAFF
d_call: NA; v_call: TRBV19; clone_size: NA; j_call: TRBJ2-7; cdr3_nt: TGTGCCAGTAGTAGCCGGGACAAAGGCTCCTACGAGCAGTACTTC; cdr3_aa: CASSSRDKGSYEQYF
d_call: NA; v_call: TRBV7-9; clone_size: NA; j_call: TRBJ1-1; cdr3_nt: TGTGCCAGCAGCCTAGGATTGAGGTTTGACACTGAAGCTTTCTTT; cdr3_aa: CASSLGLRFDTEAFF
d_call: NA; v_call: TRBV2; clone_size: NA; j_call: TRBJ1-5; cdr3_nt: TGTGCCAGTGGCAGGGATGGCAATCAGCCCCAGCATTTT; cdr3_aa: CASGRDGNQPQHF
d_call: NA; v_call: TRBV4-1; clone_size: NA; j_call: TRBJ2-3; cdr3_nt: TGCGCCAGCAGCCAAGAGTGGGGGGACGGCACAGATACGCAGTATTTT; cdr3_aa: CASSQEWGDGTDTQYF
d_call: NA; v_call: TRBV29-1; clone_size: NA; j_call: TRBJ1-2; cdr3_nt: TGCAGCGTTGAGATGGGGGGGGCTTCATATGGCTACACCTTC; cdr3_aa: CSVEMGGASYGYTF
d_call: TRBD1; v_call: TRBV5-4; clone_size: NA; j_call: TRBJ2-5; cdr3_nt: TGTGCCAGCAGCTTGGGGGGACAGGGCGGGCAGACCCAGTACTTC; cdr3_aa: CASSLGGQGGQTQYF
d_call: TRBD1; v_call: TRBV3-1/TRBV3-2; clone_size: NA; j_call: TRBJ1-6; cdr3_nt: TGTGCCAGCAGAAAGACAGGGGACCCCCTCCACTTT; cdr3_aa: CASRKTGDPLHF
d_call: TRBD2; v_call: TRBV14; clone_size: NA; j_call: TRBJ2-1; cdr3_nt: TGTGCCAGCAGCCCCTACGGCGGGAGGTATACTGAGCAGTTCTTC; cdr3_aa: CASSPYGGRYTEQFF
d_call: NA; v_call: TRBV13; clone_size: many; j_call: TRBJ2-7; cdr3_nt: TGTGCCAGCAGCTTGGACAGACGTACCTACGAGCAGTACTTC; cdr3_aa: CASSLDRRTYEQYF
d_call: NA; v_call: TRBV30; clone_size: few; j_call: TRBJ2-2; cdr3_nt: TGTGCCTGGAGTAGAGTCGGGGAGCTGTTTTTT; cdr3_aa: CAWSRVGELFF
d_call: NA; v_call: TRBV6-4; clone_size: NA; j_call: TRBJ2-3; cdr3_nt: TGTGCCAGCAGTGACTTAGCAGACAGCACAGATACGCAGTATTTT; cdr3_aa: CASSDLADSTDTQYF
d_call: TRBD2; v_call: TRBV28; clone_size: NA; j_call: TRBJ2-7; cdr3_nt: TGTGCCAGCAGGCCAGCGGGGCTCGACTACGAGCAGTACTTC; cdr3_aa: CASRPAGLDYEQYF
d_call: TRBD2; v_call: TRBV4-2; clone_size: NA; j_call: TRBJ2-1; cdr3_nt: TGTGCCAGCAGCCCGGGACTAGCGGGAATCCATGAGCAGTTCTTC; cdr3_aa: CASSPGLAGIHEQFF
d_call: NA; v_call: TRBV21-1; clone_size: NA; j_call: TRBJ2-7; cdr3_nt: TGTGCCAGCAGCCCCCGCGGCGACTCCTACGAGCAGTACTTC; cdr3_aa: CASSPRGDSYEQYF
d_call: TRBD2; v_call: TRBV6-5; clone_size: NA; j_call: TRBJ2-3; cdr3_nt: TGTGCCAGCAGTTACTCGAGCGGGAGCGCAGATACGCAGTATTTT; cdr3_aa: CASSYSSGSADTQYF
d_call: TRBD1; v_call: TRBV3-1/TRBV3-2; clone_size: NA; j_call: TRBJ2-1; cdr3_nt: TGTGCCAGCAGCCCGACAGGGGTACATGAGCAGTTCTTC; cdr3_aa: CASSPTGVHEQFF
d_call: NA; v_call: TRBV25-1; clone_size: once; j_call: TRBJ1-6; cdr3_nt: TGTGCCAGCAGGTCAGGGGTCGATAATTCACCCCTCCACTTT; cdr3_aa: CASRSGVDNSPLHF
d_call: NA; v_call: TRBV5-1; clone_size: NA; j_call: TRBJ1-4; cdr3_nt: TGCGCCAGCAGCTCCGCTGGCGGGACTAATGAAAAACTGTTTTTT; cdr3_aa: CASSSAGGTNEKLFF
d_call: NA; v_call: TRBV2; clone_size: few; j_call: TRBJ1-1; cdr3_nt: TGTGCCAGCAGTAAGGAGTGGGGCTTCATGAACACTGAAGCTTTCTTT; cdr3_aa: CASSKEWGFMNTEAFF
d_call: TRBD2; v_call: TRBV4-2; clone_size: NA; j_call: TRBJ2-3; cdr3_nt: TGTGCCAGCAGCCAGAGCGGGTCTAGCGGGGGCACAGATACGCAGTATTTT; cdr3_aa: CASSQSGSSGGTDTQYF
d_call: NA; v_call: TRBV7-9; clone_size: NA; j_call: TRBJ1-6; cdr3_nt: TGTGCCAGCAGCTTAGGGGAGCCTCGAATTTCACCCCTCCACTTT; cdr3_aa: CASSLGEPRISPLHF
d_call: NA; v_call: TRBV27; clone_size: NA; j_call: TRBJ2-3; cdr3_nt: TGTGCCAGCAGTTCTCCTAGCCGCCACACAGATACGCAGTATTTT; cdr3_aa: CASSSPSRHTDTQYF
d_call: NA; v_call: TRBV10-2; clone_size: NA; j_call: TRBJ1-5; cdr3_nt: TGCGCCAGCAGTGAGTCGTCAGGGTATGGTCAGCCCCAGCATTTT; cdr3_aa: CASSESSGYGQPQHF